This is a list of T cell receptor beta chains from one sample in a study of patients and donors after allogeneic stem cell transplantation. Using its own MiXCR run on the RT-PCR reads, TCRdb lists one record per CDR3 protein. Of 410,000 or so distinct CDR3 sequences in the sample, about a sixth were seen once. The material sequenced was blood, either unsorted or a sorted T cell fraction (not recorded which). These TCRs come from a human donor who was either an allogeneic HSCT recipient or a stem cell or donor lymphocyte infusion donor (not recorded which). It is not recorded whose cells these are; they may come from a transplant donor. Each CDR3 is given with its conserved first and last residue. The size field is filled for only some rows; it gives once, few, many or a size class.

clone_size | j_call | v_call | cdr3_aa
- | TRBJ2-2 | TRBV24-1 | CATSDSPRVWVAGDFGELFF
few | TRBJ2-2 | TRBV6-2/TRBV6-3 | CASATPNTGELFF
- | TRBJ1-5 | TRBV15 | CATSLQLGNQPQHF
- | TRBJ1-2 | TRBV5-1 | CASSLDPPTGFYGYTF
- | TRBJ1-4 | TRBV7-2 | CASSPEGQGLGGLFF
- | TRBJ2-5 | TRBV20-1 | CSARRAGGLQETQYF
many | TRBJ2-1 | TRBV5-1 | CASLVQPGRGYNEQFF
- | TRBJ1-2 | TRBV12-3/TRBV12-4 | CASSSNNYGYTF
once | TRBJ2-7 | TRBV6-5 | CASSYPDRDSYEQYF
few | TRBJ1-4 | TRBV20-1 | CSVRGTRDEKLFF
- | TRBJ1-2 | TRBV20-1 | CSARDLAGGVVPYGYTF
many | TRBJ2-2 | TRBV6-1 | CASSRVQVYPGELFF
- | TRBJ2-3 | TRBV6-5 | CASSYSGGGPRDTQYF
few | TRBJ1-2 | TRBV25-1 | CASSEDRADYGYTF
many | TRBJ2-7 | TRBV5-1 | CASSLGTVGYEQYF
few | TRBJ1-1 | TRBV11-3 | CASSLGVAGTGVTEAFF
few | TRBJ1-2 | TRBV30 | CAWDRAEHGYTF
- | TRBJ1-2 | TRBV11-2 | CASSRVPSTANYGYTF
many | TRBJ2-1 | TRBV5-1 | CASRIKAGGAYNEQFF
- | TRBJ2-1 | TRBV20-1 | CSASDSGSPNEQFF
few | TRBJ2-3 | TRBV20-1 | CSARRLAGDTQYF
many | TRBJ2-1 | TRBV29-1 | CSVVPPSGGLREQFF
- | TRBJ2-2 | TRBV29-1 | CSVESGSTGELFF
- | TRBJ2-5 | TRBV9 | CASSVDLGGASETQYF
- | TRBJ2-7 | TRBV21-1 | CASSKTPQPGRRFSYEQYF
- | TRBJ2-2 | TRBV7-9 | CASSLTGSGELFF
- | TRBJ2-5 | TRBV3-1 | CASSQVGGLQETQYF
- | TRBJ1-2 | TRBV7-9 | CAIDRLVLAEGYTF
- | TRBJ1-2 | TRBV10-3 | CAIHGGAGGYTF
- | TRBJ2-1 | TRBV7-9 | CASWDSSSYNEQFF
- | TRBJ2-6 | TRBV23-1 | CASSQSLSSVSSGANVLTF
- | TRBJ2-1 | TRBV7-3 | CASSLTAPGGSYNEQFF
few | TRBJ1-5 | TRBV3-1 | CASSLGQGVSQPQHF
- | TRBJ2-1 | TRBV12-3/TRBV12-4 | CASRAGTSGIDEQFF
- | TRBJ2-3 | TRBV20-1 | CSAGEGAAGTDTQYF
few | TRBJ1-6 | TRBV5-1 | CASSQGQGTNNSPLHF
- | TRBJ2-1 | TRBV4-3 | CASSLGDVYNEQFF
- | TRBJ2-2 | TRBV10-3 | CAISVMVANTGELFF
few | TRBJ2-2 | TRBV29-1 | CSVDGNTGELFF
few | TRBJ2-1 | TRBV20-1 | CSARPRAYNEQFF
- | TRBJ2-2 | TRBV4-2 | CASSPSRTSEGTGELFF
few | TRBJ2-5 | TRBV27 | CASSRLHPGGPQETQYF
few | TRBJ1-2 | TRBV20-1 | CSARRGPNYGYTF
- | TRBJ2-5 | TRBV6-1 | CASRKVAGGPRETQYF
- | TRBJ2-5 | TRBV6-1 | CASSDKREGLETQYF
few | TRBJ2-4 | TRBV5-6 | CASSLQGGIAKNIQYF
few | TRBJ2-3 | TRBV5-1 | CASSLEGMVAGGTDTQYF
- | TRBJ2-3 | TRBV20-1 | CSATRTAREDTQYF
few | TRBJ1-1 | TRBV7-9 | CASSPKGQLNTEAFF
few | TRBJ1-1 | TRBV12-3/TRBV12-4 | CASRVAGPNTEAFF
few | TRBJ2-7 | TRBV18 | CASSPESAYEQYF
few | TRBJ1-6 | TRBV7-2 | CASSFTRSNSPLHF
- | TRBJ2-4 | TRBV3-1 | CASSRGTSGSRRNIQYF
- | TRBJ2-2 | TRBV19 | CASSITPGGTGELFF
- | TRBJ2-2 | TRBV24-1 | CATQGDTGELFF